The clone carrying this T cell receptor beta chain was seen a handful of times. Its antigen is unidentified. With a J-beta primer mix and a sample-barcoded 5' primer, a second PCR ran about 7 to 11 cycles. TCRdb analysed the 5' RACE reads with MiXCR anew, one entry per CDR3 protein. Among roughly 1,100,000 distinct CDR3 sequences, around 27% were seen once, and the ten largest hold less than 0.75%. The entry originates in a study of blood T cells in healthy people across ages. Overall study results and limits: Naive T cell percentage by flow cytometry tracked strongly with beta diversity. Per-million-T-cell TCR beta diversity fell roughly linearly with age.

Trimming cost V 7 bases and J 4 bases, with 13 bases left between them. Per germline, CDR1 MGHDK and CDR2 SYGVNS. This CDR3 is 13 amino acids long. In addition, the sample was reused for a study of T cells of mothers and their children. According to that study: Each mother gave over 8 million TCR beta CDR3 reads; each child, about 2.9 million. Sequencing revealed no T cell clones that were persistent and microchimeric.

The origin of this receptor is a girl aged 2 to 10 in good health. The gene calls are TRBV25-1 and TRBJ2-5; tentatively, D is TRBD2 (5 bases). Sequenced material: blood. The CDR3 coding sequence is TGTGCCAGCACCGGCGCGGGTTCAGAGACCCAGTACTTC. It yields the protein CASTGAGSETQYF.